The next 14 T cell receptor beta chains were all read from a single sample in a study of lung T cells in sarcoidosis with Löfgren's syndrome. TCRdb passed the reads through MiXCR, listing each CDR3 protein once. The table records tens of thousands of distinct CDR3 sequences, roughly 20% of them present only once. The sample taken for sequencing was CD4+ T cells from PBMCs. The source is a human donor with sarcoidosis (Löfgren's syndrome or another form), or a control subject (not recorded which).

This clonotype showed up many times. The chain combines TRBV28 with TRBJ1-2; unclear D gene. CDR1 MDHEN and CDR2 SYDVKM come from the germline V gene. Trimming shortened V by 3 bases and J by 4 bases, and 6 bases separated the two germline ends. The CDR3 is made up of 12 amino acids. CDR3 loop: CASSFQIYGYTF. CDR3 in DNA: TGTGCCAGCAGTTTCCAGATCTATGGCTACACCTTC.

This clonotype was counted ten times or more. The V call is TRBV7-2, the J call TRBJ2-2, with D unresolved. This CDR3 spans 15 amino acids. CDR1 and CDR2 (germline): SGHTA, FQGNSA. V lost 0 bases, J lost 3 bases, and 8 bases lay in between. The CDR3 DNA is TGTGCCAGCAGCTTAGCGACGCTCTACACCGGGGAGCTGTTTTTT. Its protein is CASSLATLYTGELFF.

The rearrangement uses TRBV18 and TRBJ2-7; D remains unclear. Germline lookup yields CDR1 KGHSH and CDR2 LQKENI. This CDR3 region has 15 residues. V gave up 5 bases and J gave up 6 bases, with 20 bases separating them. The CDR3 nucleotides read TGTGCCAGCTCAGTTACCGGGCCCCCGGTAGCCGAGCAGTACGTC. It translates to CASSVTGPPVAEQYV.

This clonotype was picked up many times. DNA for the CDR3: TGTGCCAGCAGCTTATCCCACAGCTCCTACGAGCAGTACTTC. Translating gives CASSLSHSSYEQYF. V usage is TRBV7-2 and J usage is TRBJ2-7, with D unclear. The CDR3 covers 14 residues. Germline V gives CDR1 SGHTA, CDR2 FQGNSA. Trimming pared 2 bases from V and 0 bases from J, leaving 8 bases between.

Ten or more counts support this clonotype. The J gene is TRBJ2-7, the V gene TRBV19, with TRBD2 identical over 9 bases. The V gene's germline CDR1 is LNHDA and CDR2 SQIVND (reference sequence). V lost 3 bases, J lost 5 bases, and 2 bases stayed unmatched. CDR3 length equals 13 residues. Here the CDR3 reads CASSMGLADEQYF. The DNA for the CDR3 is TGTGCCAGTAGTATGGGACTAGCTGACGAGCAGTACTTC.

This clonotype was observed at least ten times. The chain links TRBV25-1 to TRBJ1-2; 10 bases align to TRBD1. V was clipped by 4 bases and J by 4 bases; unmatched bases: 3. Germline V gene data show CDR1 as MGHDK and CDR2 as SYGVNS. The CDR3 length is 14 residues. CDR3 protein: CASSGGTGAYGYTF. The CDR3 DNA reads as TGTGCCAGCAGTGGGGGGACAGGGGCCTATGGCTACACCTTC.

This clonotype came up many times. CDR3 DNA: TGCAGTGCTAGAGATCTCGGCAGTGGCACTGAAGCTTTCTTT. Amino acids: CSARDLGSGTEAFF. The J gene is TRBJ1-1, the V gene TRBV20-1; D remains unclear. Germline assignment: CDR1 DFQATT and CDR2 SNEGSKA (reference sequence). The CDR3 extends over 14 amino acids. The V and J ends lost 0 bases and 4 bases respectively, with 12 bases between them.

This clonotype is deemed medium-sized. The V call is TRBV6-1, the J call TRBJ1-6; unclear D gene. Trimming shortened V by 1 base and J by 7 bases, and 5 bases separated the two germline ends. From germline, CDR1 is MNHNS and CDR2 SASEGT. CDR3 length: 13 amino acids. The CDR3 DNA sequence: TGTGCCAGCAGTGAAGACTGGAATTCACCCCTCCACTTT. This codes for CASSEDWNSPLHF.

To note about this clonotype: Because it lacks the conserved phenylalanine or tryptophan at the end, this CDR3 is likely a read error. The chain employs TRBV14 and TRBJ2-1; D is possibly TRBD1 (6 bases). The CDR3 extends over 18 amino acids. The germline V and J ends were trimmed by 0 bases and 2 bases, with 17 bases remaining between them. Germline V gene data show CDR1 as SGHDN and CDR2 as FVKESK. The CDR3 DNA follows: TGTGCCAGCAGCCAAGAAAAGTCTCTCGGACAGACCTACAATGAGCAGTTCCTC. Its translation: CASSQEKSLGQTYNEQFL.

This clonotype was detected only a few times. This chain uses TRBV11-1 with TRBJ1-1; a possible D gene is TRBD1 (6 bases). CDR1 and CDR2 from the germline V gene are SGHAT and FQDESV (reference sequence). The CDR3 extends over 15 amino acids. Trimming pared 3 bases from V and 8 bases from J, leaving 19 bases between. The DNA for the CDR3 is TGTGCCAGCAGCTTCACCCGGACAGTCCCCGCCGAAGCTTTCTTT. Protein sequence: CASSFTRTVPAEAFF.

This clonotype was detected ten times or more. The J gene is TRBJ2-3, the V gene TRBV20-1, with D perhaps TRBD1 or TRBD2 (6 bases each). The V gene's germline CDR1 is DFQATT and CDR2 SNEGSKA (reference sequence). Trimming shortened V by 3 bases and J by 0 bases, and 10 bases separated the two germline ends. The CDR3 contains 14 residues. This CDR3 reads CSASWGASTDTQYF. CDR3 nucleotide sequence: TGCAGTGCTAGTTGGGGGGCTAGCACAGATACGCAGTATTTT.

This clonotype has a count of ten or more. The chain couples TRBV7-2 to TRBJ2-4, with 9 bases lining up with TRBD2. The V gene's germline CDR1 is SGHTA and CDR2 FQGNSA. This CDR3 has 14 residues. V was clipped by 5 bases and J by 12 bases; unmatched bases: 11. The CDR3 coding sequence is TGTGCCAGCAGCCGATGGACTAGCGATTCAAATCAGTACTTC. It yields the protein CASSRWTSDSNQYF. The full variable domain, in which reference TRBV7-2 and TRBJ2-4 provide the parts outside the CDR3, is GAGVSQSPSNKVTEKGKDVELRCDPISGHTALYWYRQSLGQGLEFLIYFQGNSAPDKSGLPSDRFSAERTGGSVSTLTIQRTQQEDSAVYLCASSRWTSDSNQYFGAGTRLSVL.

The CDR3 is CASSIWGEQFF. The DNA for the CDR3 is TGTGCCAGTAGTATTTGGGGTGAGCAGTTCTTC. J is TRBJ2-1 and V is TRBV19; D remains ambiguous. The CDR3 is 11 residues long. Trimming pared 3 bases from V and 9 bases from J, leaving 6 bases between. Germline-derived CDR1 and CDR2 are LNHDA and SQIVND (reference sequence).

In this sample, this clonotype turned up many times. The rearrangement uses TRBV7-2 and TRBJ2-1; D remains unclear. This CDR3 has 15 residues. V was trimmed by 0 bases and J by 0 bases, leaving 6 bases between them. Looked up from germline, CDR1 is SGHTA and CDR2 is FQGNSA. In DNA, the CDR3 is TGTGCCAGCAGCTTAGCGGGATCCTCCTACAATGAGCAGTTCTTC. Residues: CASSLAGSSYNEQFF.